This T cell receptor (beta chain) was identified during a study of cytomegalovirus exposure and HLA in healthy donors. The overall study: Previous work identified 117 million unique TCR beta sequences from approximately 190 million T cells. Study results and caveats: Later analysis suggested most CMV-associated TCR beta chains were HLA-restricted.

The PCR contained 60 Vbeta and 13 Jbeta primers. The data were produced by immunoSEQ multiplex PCR, yet TCRdb's version contains in-frame clones alone and is incomplete. Of 150,000 to 250,000 clones in the sample, roughly 79% were seen once. This clone was seen only a few times. Its matching antigen is unknown. Trimming removed 3 bases from V and 4 bases from J; junction bases left unmatched: 9. Germline assignment: CDR1 SGHRS and CDR2 YFSETQ. The CDR3 spans 16 residues. This cohort consisted of healthy bone marrow donors. The sequence derives from a man younger than 40 in good health and CMV-seronegative. Sequenced: PBMCs. This chain joins TRBV5-1 and TRBJ2-1; TRBD2 matches at 8 bases. CDR3 region: CASSSFTSGAYNEQFF. Here the CDR3 DNA reads TGCGCCAGCAGCTCGTTTACTAGCGGAGCTTACAATGAGCAGTTCTTC. The complete variable domain, with remaining parts taken from reference TRBV5-1 and TRBJ2-1, reads KAGVTQTPRYLIKTRGQQVTLSCSPISGHRSVSWYQQTPGQGLQFLFEYFSETQRNKGNFPGRFSGRQFSNSRSEMNVSTLELGDSALYLCASSSFTSGAYNEQFFGPGTRLTVL.